The 31 T cell receptor beta chains presented below share a single source sample, sequenced in a study of T cells in women clearing cervical HPV infection. Measured with immunoSEQ multiplex PCR; TCRdb has only the in-frame clones, and not every one. This sample's table has about 23,000 clones. Material: blood buffy coat. These receptors originate from a woman aged 18 to 75 with a cervical HPV16 infection that either progressed to CIN3+ or cleared (not recorded which).

Remarks on this clone: The sequence runs out 3 residues before the end of the CDR3; the remainder is reconstructed from the germline J gene. This chain uses TRBV7-9 with TRBJ2-7; D is possibly TRBD1 (5 bases). The length of the CDR3 is 13 residues. In germline, CDR1 is SEHNR, CDR2 FQNEAQ (reference sequence). With 5 bases removed from V and 5 bases from J, the gap between germline ends came to 13 bases. This CDR3 reads CASSGKGLDEQYF. The sequenced part of the CDR3 DNA is TGTGCCAGCAGCGGTAAGGGGCTTGACGAG.

On this clone itself: The CDR3 goes on 3 residues after the read ends, and that part is filled in from the germline J gene. The chain carries TRBV6-1 and TRBJ1-5; no clear D. The CDR3 consists of 14 residues. Germline CDR1 is MNHNS and CDR2 is SASEGT. The V and J ends lost 0 bases and 4 bases respectively, with 7 bases between them. The CDR3 protein is CASSEATANQPQHF. Incomplete CDR3 DNA: TGTGCCAGCAGTGAAGCAACAGCAAATCAGCCC.

On this clone: From the germline J gene comes the end of the CDR3, since the read stops 3 residues before it. This sequence joins TRBV10-2 and TRBJ2-7, with 11 bases identical to TRBD1. Germline V gene lookup returns CDR1 WSHSY and CDR2 SAAADI. Germline trimming cut 3 bases from V and 4 bases from J; bases unmatched to any gene: 5. The CDR3 is made up of 15 amino acids. The DNA read from the CDR3 is TGCGCCAGCAGTGAAGACGGGACAGGGGGTTACGAG. As protein: CASSEDGTGGYE. Given in full, the CDR3 is CASSEDGTGGYEQYF.

With respect to this clone: The CDR3 end is not reached by the read, which stops 3 residues before it; the germline J gene fills it in. The chain combines TRBV14 with TRBJ1-4, with D perhaps TRBD1 (5 bases). CDR1 is SGHDN, CDR2 FVKESK, per germline. CDR3 length: 14 amino acids. The V gene lost 4 bases and the J gene lost 8 bases, with 14 bases spanning the gap. The CDR3 DNA, read in part, is TGTGCCAGCAGCCCTCGGACATACGGCGAAAAA. This encodes CASSPRTYGEK. The full-length CDR3 reads as CASSPRTYGEKLFF.

Regarding this clone: The read terminates 3 residues ahead of where the CDR3 ends, so the germline J gene completes it. The chain uses TRBV18 and TRBJ2-2; 8 bases are shared with TRBD2. The CDR3 contains 18 residues. Per germline, CDR1 KGHSH and CDR2 LQKENI. Trimming removed 1 base from V and 7 bases from J; junction bases left unmatched: 14. CDR3 protein: CASSPQRKSGRNLGELFF. The covered CDR3 bases are TGTGCCAGCTCACCACAGAGGAAAAGCGGGAGAAACCTCGGGGAG.

By frequency, this clone registers large. The missing CDR3 end, 3 residues past where the read stops, is filled in from the germline J gene. The chain employs TRBV7-2 and TRBJ2-5; no clear D. Between the trimmed V and J ends, which lost 6 bases and 3 bases, there was a span of 11 bases. The CDR3 spans 13 residues. Germline CDR1 and CDR2: SGHTA and FQGNSA. CDR3 sequence reads: CASRINLKETQYF. The DNA read from the CDR3 is TGTGCCAGCAGAATCAACCTAAAAGAGACC.

In regard to this clone: The read stops 3 residues short of the end of the CDR3; the missing end is completed from the germline J gene. The chain has TRBV30 and TRBJ2-1; 11 nucleotides line up with TRBD2. The CDR3 length is 15 residues. J was trimmed by 5 bases and V by 2 bases; bases with no gene match: 5. Germline CDR1 is GTSNPN and CDR2 is SVGIG (reference sequence). Partial CDR3 DNA: TGTGCCTGGAGTAGTCTGGGACTAGCGGACAATGAG. It yields the protein CAWSSLGLADNE. The full CDR3 reads CAWSSLGLADNEQFF.

CDR3 DNA, as far as it was read: TGTGCCAGCAGCTTAGAGGACAGGGTGAATAATGGT. Translated, it gives CASSLEDRVNNG. The whole CDR3 sequence is CASSLEDRVNNGQYF. The rearrangement links TRBV7-9 to TRBJ2-4, with 8 positions matching TRBD1. The read gets to within 3 residues of the CDR3 end, and the germline J gene fills in the rest. CDR3 size: 15 residues. In germline, CDR1 is SEHNR, CDR2 FQNEAQ (reference sequence). The variable domain in full, with the rest retrieved from reference TRBV7-9 and TRBJ2-4, is DTGVSQNPRHKITKRGQNVTFRCDPISEHNRLYWYRQTLGQGPEFLTYFQNEAQLEKSRLLSDRFSAERPKGSFSTLEIQRTEQGDSAMYLCASSLEDRVNNGQYFGAGTRLSVL.

Notes on this clone: The read stops 3 residues short of the end of the CDR3; the missing end is completed from the germline J gene. J is TRBJ1-3 and V is TRBV19; D remains unclear. This CDR3 region has 14 residues. Per the germline V gene, CDR1 is LNHDA and CDR2 is SQIVND (reference sequence). V was trimmed by 5 bases and J by 0 bases, leaving 8 bases between them. CDR3 protein: CASSHKNSGNTIYF. The CDR3 bases that were read are TGTGCCAGTAGTCACAAGAACTCTGGAAACACC.

As concerns this clone: The sequenced fragment ends 3 residues before the CDR3 boundary, so the rest is inferred from the germline J gene. This chain connects TRBV20-1 to TRBJ2-1; possible D gene TRBD2, 6 bases. Germline V gene data show CDR1 as DFQATT and CDR2 as SNEGSKA (reference sequence). The V and J ends lost 1 base and 2 bases respectively, with 18 bases between them. The CDR3 is made up of 17 amino acids. CDR3: CSARVFGGRSPYNEQFF. The sequenced CDR3 bases are TGCAGTGCTAGAGTATTTGGGGGGAGGTCCCCCTACAATGAG.

As regards this clone: The sequence runs out 3 residues before the end of the CDR3; the remainder is reconstructed from the germline J gene. This chain connects TRBV5-1 to TRBJ2-7, with 8 positions matching TRBD1. Trimming at V came to 4 bases and at J to 3 bases, leaving 9 bases not matched to a gene. Germline V gene lookup returns CDR1 SGHRS and CDR2 YFSETQ. The CDR3 is 15 residues long. The sequenced part of the CDR3 DNA is TGCGCCAGCAGCGCTGGGACAGGAGGGATCTACGAG. The encoded protein is CASSAGTGGIYE. The whole CDR3 protein is CASSAGTGGIYEQYF.

Points on this clone: The sequenced fragment ends 3 residues before the CDR3 boundary, so the rest is inferred from the germline J gene. The rearrangement links TRBV2 to TRBJ1-1, with TRBD1 matching 11 bases. This CDR3 is built from 15 residues. CDR1 is SNHLY, CDR2 FYNNEI, per germline. The CDR3 protein is CASSGRTGGGRAAFF. The part of the CDR3 DNA that was read is TGTGCCAGCAGTGGCCGGACAGGGGGCGGACGAGCA. Complete variable domain (other parts from reference TRBV2 and TRBJ1-1): EPEVTQTPSHQVTQMGQEVILRCVPISNHLYFYWYRQILGQKVEFLVSFYNNEISEKSEIFDDQFSVERPDGSNFTLKIRSTKLEDSAMYFCASSGRTGGGRAAFFGQGTRLTVV.

This CDR3 reads CASSSYSGELFF. The part of the CDR3 DNA that was read is TGTGCCAGCAGCTCCTACTCCGGGGAG. The V gene is TRBV7-3, the J gene TRBJ2-2, with D uncertain. The DNA ends 3 residues before the CDR3 does, and the rest of the CDR3 is filled in from the germline J gene. This CDR3 spans 12 amino acids. Germline V gene data show CDR1 as SGHTA and CDR2 as FQGTGA. The germline V and J ends were trimmed by 4 bases and 6 bases, with 6 bases remaining between them.

As for this clone: The read ends 3 residues before the CDR3 terminus; that terminus is restored from the germline J gene. J is TRBJ1-2 and V is TRBV19; the D gene is possibly TRBD1 (5 bases). The germline V gene encodes CDR1 LNHDA and CDR2 SQIVND (reference sequence). V shed 3 bases and J shed 5 bases, with 19 bases lying between them. This CDR3 is built from 16 residues. The CDR3 here is CASSMPQGFFLYGYTF. CDR3 DNA (partial): TGTGCCAGTAGTATGCCTCAGGGTTTTTTTTTATATGGC. Filled out from reference TRBV19 and TRBJ1-2, the complete variable domain reads DGGITQSPKYLFRKEGQNVTLSCEQNLNHDAMYWYRQDPGQGLRLIYYSQIVNDFQKGDIAEGYSVSREKKESFPLTVTSAQKNPTAFYLCASSMPQGFFLYGYTFGSGTRLTVV.

With respect to this clone: The read stops 3 residues short of the end of the CDR3; the missing end is completed from the germline J gene. The rearrangement joins TRBV9 to TRBJ2-3, with 10 bases identical to TRBD2. This CDR3 has 22 residues. CDR1 is SGDLS and CDR2 is YYNGEE in the germline V gene. The CDR3 protein is CASSARIGSGASGRAAQETQYF. The DNA read from the CDR3 is TGTGCCAGCAGCGCGCGTATTGGGAGTGGGGCTAGCGGGAGAGCAGCCCAAGAGACG.

Note on this clone: The missing CDR3 end, 3 residues past where the read stops, is filled in from the germline J gene. The rearrangement joins TRBV5-1 to TRBJ2-1; possible D gene TRBD2, 5 bases. This CDR3 spans 13 amino acids. Trimming removed 1 base at V and 8 bases at J, with 10 bases between. Germline V gene sequence: CDR1 SGHRS, CDR2 YFSETQ. CDR3 DNA (partial): TGCGCCAGCAGCTTGTTTTTGAGGGATGAG. Translated: CASSLFLRDE. The CDR3 reads in full as CASSLFLRDEQFF.

Comments on this clone: The CDR3 end falls 3 residues outside the read, so it is completed with the germline J gene. V is TRBV19 and J is TRBJ1-3, with 9 bases that match TRBD1. CDR3 length: 14 residues. CDR1 is LNHDA and CDR2 is SQIVND in the germline V gene (reference sequence). V shed 8 bases and J 3 bases; nucleotides not matched to a gene: 5. The CDR3 loop reads CASLGQGSGNTIYF. The CDR3 bases that were read are TGTGCCAGTTTGGGACAGGGCAGTGGAAACACC.

A word on this clone: The CDR3 end lies 3 residues beyond the end of the read and is filled in from the germline J gene. The J gene is TRBJ1-2, the V gene TRBV18, with 7 bases identical to TRBD1. This CDR3 has 15 amino acids. Germline CDR1 reads KGHSH; CDR2 reads LQKENI. CDR3 sequence: CASSSRQGIYNDYTF. The DNA read from the CDR3 is TGTGCCAGCTCATCTAGACAGGGAATCTACAATGAC.

The CDR3 loop is CSATGEGYTF. The sequenced part of the CDR3 DNA is TGCAGTGCCACCGGGGAAGGC. This chain uses TRBV20-1 with TRBJ1-2; D call uncertain. The sequenced fragment ends 3 residues before the CDR3 boundary, so the rest is inferred from the germline J gene. This CDR3 comprises 10 residues. Germline CDR1 reads DFQATT; CDR2 reads SNEGSKA (reference sequence).

This clone is classed as medium-sized by frequency. With the read ending 3 residues before the CDR3 end, the germline J gene is used to fill in that end. The gene calls are TRBV18 and TRBJ2-3, with D uncertain. Between the trimmed V and J ends, which lost 0 bases and 6 bases, there was a span of 7 bases. CDR1 KGHSH and CDR2 LQKENI come from the germline V gene. The CDR3 has 13 residues. CDR3 sequence: CASSPPTLDTQYF. The DNA read from the CDR3 is TGTGCCAGCTCACCACCGACACTTGATACG.

Details on this clone: Sequencing ends 3 residues short of the CDR3 end; the germline J gene provides the rest. The rearrangement uses TRBV5-5 and TRBJ1-4; 7 bases match TRBD1. This CDR3 comprises 14 residues. V lost 1 base to trimming and J lost 7 bases; unmatched junction nucleotides: 4. Germline CDR1 is SGHKS and CDR2 is YYEKEE (reference sequence). The DNA read from the CDR3 is TGTGCCAGCAGCTTGAGGACAGGAGGTGAAAAA. Encoded protein: CASSLRTGGEK. The whole CDR3 protein is CASSLRTGGEKLFF.

Details on this clone: The CDR3 end is not reached by the read, which stops 3 residues before it; the germline J gene fills it in. The chain couples TRBV11-2 to TRBJ2-5; D not certain. CDR1 and CDR2 from the germline V gene are SGHAT and FQNNGV. Trimming left V 2 bases short and J 1 base short, with 8 bases between. This CDR3 contains 14 residues. CDR3 sequence reads: CASSLQLSQETQYF. The DNA read from the CDR3 is TGTGCCAGCAGCTTACAACTGAGCCAAGAGACC. The full variable domain, with the rest looked up from reference TRBV11-2 and TRBJ2-5, is EAGVAQSPRYKIIEKRQSVAFWCNPISGHATLYWYQQILGQGPKLLIQFQNNGVVDDSQLPKDRFSAERLKGVDSTLKIQPAKLEDSAVYLCASSLQLSQETQYFGPGTRLLVL.

About this clone itself: Read data end 3 residues before the CDR3 end; the end is taken from the germline J gene. The chain joins TRBV5-6 to TRBJ1-5; D might be TRBD1 (6 bases). The CDR3 is made up of 15 amino acids. Germline CDR1 reads SGHDT; CDR2 reads YYEEEE. V was cut by 4 bases and J by 4 bases, with 15 bases left in between. CDR3: CASSIQGMWNQPQHF. CDR3 bases read: TGTGCCAGCAGCATACAGGGTATGTGGAATCAGCCC.

A word on this clone: The read halts 3 residues ahead of the CDR3 end, with the missing end drawn from the germline J gene. The gene calls are TRBV7-6 and TRBJ1-6, with D unresolved. V was cut by 1 base and J by 5 bases, with 6 bases left in between. The CDR3 runs to 14 residues. Germline CDR1 SGHVS, CDR2 FNYEAQ. CDR3 bases read: TGTGCCAGCAGCTTAGACAGAGATAATTCACCC. Its protein product is CASSLDRDNSP. The full-length CDR3 reads as CASSLDRDNSPLHF.

As regards this clone: The read falls 3 residues short of the CDR3 end, and the missing part is taken from the germline J gene. The genes are TRBV29-1 and TRBJ1-1; no clear D. Per the germline V gene, CDR1 is SQVTM and CDR2 is ANQGSEA. V lost 6 bases, J lost 2 bases, and 10 bases lay in between. CDR3 length: 12 residues. CDR3 sequence: CSVDGDNTEAFF. The sequenced CDR3 bases are TGCAGCGTCGACGGGGATAACACTGAA.

Remarks on this clone: Coverage ceases 3 residues before the CDR3 finishes, and the germline J gene fills in the end. V is TRBV7-9 and J is TRBJ2-7; D possibly corresponds to TRBD2 (6 bases). The CDR3 loop spans 13 amino acids. The germline V gene has CDR1 SEHNR and CDR2 FQNEAQ (reference sequence). The V end lost 5 bases, the J end lost 2 bases, and 10 bases lay between the germline ends. The CDR3 here is CASSGGDTYEQYF. CDR3 DNA, as far as it was read: TGTGCCAGCAGCGGCGGGGATACCTACGAG. Full variable domain (remainder filled in from reference TRBV7-9 and TRBJ2-7): DTGVSQNPRHKITKRGQNVTFRCDPISEHNRLYWYRQTLGQGPEFLTYFQNEAQLEKSRLLSDRFSAERPKGSFSTLEIQRTEQGDSAMYLCASSGGDTYEQYFGPGTRLTVT.

Concerning this clone: The read terminates 3 residues before the CDR3 end, so the remaining end is supplied by the germline J gene. The chain combines TRBV6-4 with TRBJ2-1; the D gene is possibly TRBD2 (6 bases). Germline CDR1 MRHNA, CDR2 SNTAGT. This CDR3 has 15 amino acids. With 3 bases removed from V and 0 bases from J, the gap between germline ends came to 9 bases. The sequenced CDR3 bases are TGTGCCAGCAGTGAACGGGGGAACTCCTACAATGAG. Amino acid sequence: CASSERGNSYNE. The whole CDR3 protein reads CASSERGNSYNEQFF.

With regard to this clone: The CDR3 end lies 3 residues beyond the end of the read and is filled in from the germline J gene. The chain is built from TRBV7-9 and TRBJ1-1; no firm D call. The CDR3 extends over 13 amino acids. CDR1 is SEHNR and CDR2 is FQNEAQ in the germline V gene (reference sequence). CDR3 amino acids: CASSLEGWPRAFF. The part of the CDR3 DNA that was read is TGTGCCAGCAGCCTCGAAGGTTGGCCTAGG.

For this clone: The read terminates 3 residues before the CDR3 end, so the remaining end is supplied by the germline J gene. The V gene is TRBV29-1, the J gene TRBJ1-4; 9 positions match TRBD1. Germline V lookup: CDR1 SQVTM, CDR2 ANQGSEA. There are 12 residues in the CDR3. The V gene end was trimmed by 7 bases and the J gene end by 5 bases; junction bases not matched to a gene: 2. The sequenced part of the CDR3 DNA is TGCAGCGGACAGGGGGGAAATGAAAAA. Translation: CSGQGGNEK. The entire CDR3 protein is CSGQGGNEKLFF.

Turning to this clone: The CDR3 goes on 3 residues after the read ends, and that part is filled in from the germline J gene. V and J are TRBV2 and TRBJ2-5; TRBD1 matches at 7 bases. The CDR3 sequence is 19 residues long. Trimming cost V 1 base and J 5 bases; bases outside gene matches: 19. Germline CDR1 SNHLY, CDR2 FYNNEI. The sequenced CDR3 bases are TGTGCCAGCAGTGAAGGTATTCAAGGCGGCCAGGGGGTCCGGGAGACC. Its protein is CASSEGIQGGQGVRET. The whole CDR3 is CASSEGIQGGQGVRETQYF. The complete variable domain, with remaining parts taken from reference TRBV2 and TRBJ2-5, reads EPEVTQTPSHQVTQMGQEVILRCVPISNHLYFYWYRQILGQKVEFLVSFYNNEISEKSEIFDDQFSVERPDGSNFTLKIRSTKLEDSAMYFCASSEGIQGGQGVRETQYFGPGTRLLVL.

Concerning this clone itself: The read terminates 3 residues before the CDR3 end, so the remaining end is supplied by the germline J gene. This rearrangement joins TRBV19 to TRBJ1-2; 11 bases are a match to TRBD1. Per germline, CDR1 LNHDA and CDR2 SQIVND (reference sequence). CDR3 length: 14 residues. The DNA read from the CDR3 is TGTGCCAGTAGTCCTGGACAGGGGGCTTACGAC. Translated, it gives CASSPGQGAYD. From start to end, the CDR3 is CASSPGQGAYDYTF.